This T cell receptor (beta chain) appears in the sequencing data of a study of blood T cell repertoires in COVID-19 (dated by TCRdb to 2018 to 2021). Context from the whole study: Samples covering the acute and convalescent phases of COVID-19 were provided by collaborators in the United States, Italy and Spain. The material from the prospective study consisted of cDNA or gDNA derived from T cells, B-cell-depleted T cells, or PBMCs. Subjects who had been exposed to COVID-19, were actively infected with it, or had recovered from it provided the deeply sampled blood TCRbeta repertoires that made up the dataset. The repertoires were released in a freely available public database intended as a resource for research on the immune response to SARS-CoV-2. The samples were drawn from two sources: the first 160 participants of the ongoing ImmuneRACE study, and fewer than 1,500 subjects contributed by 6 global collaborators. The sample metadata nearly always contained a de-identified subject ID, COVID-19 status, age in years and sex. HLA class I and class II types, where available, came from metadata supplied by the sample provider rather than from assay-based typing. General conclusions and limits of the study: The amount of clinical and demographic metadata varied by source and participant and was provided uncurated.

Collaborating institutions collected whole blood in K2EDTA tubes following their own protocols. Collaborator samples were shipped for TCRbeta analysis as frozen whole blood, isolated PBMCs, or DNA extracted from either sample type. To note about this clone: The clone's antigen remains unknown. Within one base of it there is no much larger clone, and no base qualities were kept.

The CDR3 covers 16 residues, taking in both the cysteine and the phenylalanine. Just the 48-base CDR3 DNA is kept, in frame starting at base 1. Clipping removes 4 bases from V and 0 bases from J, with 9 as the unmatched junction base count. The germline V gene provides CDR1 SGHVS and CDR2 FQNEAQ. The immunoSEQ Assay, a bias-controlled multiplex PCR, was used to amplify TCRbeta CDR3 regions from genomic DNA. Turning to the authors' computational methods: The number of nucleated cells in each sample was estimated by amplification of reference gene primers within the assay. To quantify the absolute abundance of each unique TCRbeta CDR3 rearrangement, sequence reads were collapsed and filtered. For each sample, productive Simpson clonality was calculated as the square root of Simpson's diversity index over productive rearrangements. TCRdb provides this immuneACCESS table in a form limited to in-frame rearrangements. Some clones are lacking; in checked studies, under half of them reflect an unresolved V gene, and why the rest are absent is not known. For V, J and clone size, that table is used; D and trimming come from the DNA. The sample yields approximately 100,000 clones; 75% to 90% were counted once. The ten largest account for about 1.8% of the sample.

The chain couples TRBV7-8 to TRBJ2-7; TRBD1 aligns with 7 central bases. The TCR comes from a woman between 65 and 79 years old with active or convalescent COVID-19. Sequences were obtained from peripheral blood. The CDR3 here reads CASSSRTGLSSYEQYF. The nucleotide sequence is TGTGCCAGCAGCTCCCGGACAGGCCTTAGCTCCTACGAGCAGTACTTC.